A selection of T cell receptor beta chains follows, all from one sample in a study of T cells in localized non-small cell lung cancer. Profiling relied on immunoSEQ multiplex PCR, and the TCRdb table lists in-frame clones only, not all of them. The sample consists of around 33,000 clones, roughly 85% of them appearing once. Sample: peripheral blood, taken before any cancer treatment. The receptors originated from a woman aged 35-75 years with stage I lung adenocarcinoma. The CDR3 runs from the conserved cysteine through the conserved F or W. The D gene is left open where the match is weak. Clone size is not always given. Where it is, it says once, few, many or a class for expanded clones.

cdr3_nt cdr3_aa d_call clone_size j_call v_call
TGTGCCAGCAGTAAGGGGACTAGCAATTACAATGAGCAGTTCTTC CASSKGTSNYNEQFF TRBD2 NA TRBJ2-1 TRBV6-5
TGTGCCAGCAGTGCGCGACTAGCAGTAGGGACCGGGGAGCTGTTTTTT CASSARLAVGTGELFF TRBD2 NA TRBJ2-2 TRBV2
TGCGCCAGCAGCCAAGATCAGACTAGACCTAACTATGGCTACACCTTC CASSQDQTRPNYGYTF NA NA TRBJ1-2 TRBV4-3
TGCGCCAGCAGCTTGCTCCAGCGGGGGTCCTCCTACGAGCAGTACTTC CASSLLQRGSSYEQYF TRBD2 NA TRBJ2-7 TRBV5-1
TGCGCCAGCAGCTTGATGGCCCCCAACATTCAGTACTTC CASSLMAPNIQYF NA NA TRBJ2-4 TRBV5-1
TGTGCCAGCTCACCAGGCGTAGCCGGGGCCAACGTCCTGACTTTC CASSPGVAGANVLTF NA NA TRBJ2-6 TRBV18
TGTGCCAGCAGTTTTGGACAGAACCTCAACTATGGCTACACCTTC CASSFGQNLNYGYTF NA NA TRBJ1-2 TRBV5-4
TGTGCCAGCTCTCCCGGGACAGCGTTTGGTGGAGATACGCAGTATTTT CASSPGTAFGGDTQYF TRBD1 NA TRBJ2-3 TRBV18
TGTGCCAGCAGTTACGACAGGGGGAGGTCACCCCTCCACTTT CASSYDRGRSPLHF TRBD1 once TRBJ1-6 TRBV6-6
TGCGCCAGCCGTTTGGGGGCCCGGGTTACAGATACGCAGTATTTT CASRLGARVTDTQYF NA few TRBJ2-3 TRBV5-1
TGTGCCAGCAGGGGTCTAGCGGGACTAAGCTCCTACAATGAGCAGTTCTTC CASRGLAGLSSYNEQFF TRBD2 NA TRBJ2-1 TRBV28
TGTGCCAGCACCCGGGACCTAGGGGGAGCTGAAGCTTTCTTT CASTRDLGGAEAFF NA NA TRBJ1-1 TRBV7-2
TGTGCCGGAAGGACAGTGAACACTGAAGCTTTCTTT CAGRTVNTEAFF NA few TRBJ1-1 TRBV6-1
TGTGCCAGCAGCAGGACGGAAGCTTTCTTT CASSRTEAFF NA once TRBJ1-1 TRBV7-8
TGTGCCAGCAGTGAAACGGGGGGGCAGCAGTACTTC CASSETGGQQYF TRBD2 NA TRBJ2-7 TRBV2
TGTGCCAGCTCATATCCTAACTATGGCTACACCTTC CASSYPNYGYTF NA few TRBJ1-2 TRBV18
TGTGCCAGCAGGTTGGGGAATAGTAATTCACCCCTCCACTTT CASRLGNSNSPLHF NA NA TRBJ1-6 TRBV6-1
TGTGCCAGCCATAAATCAGGGGGGCACAGCTATGAGCAGTTCTTC CASHKSGGHSYEQFF NA NA TRBJ2-1 TRBV6-5
TGTGCCAGCAGCTGGAGGGGCACAGATACGCAGTATTTT CASSWRGTDTQYF NA NA TRBJ2-3 TRBV6-5
TGTGCCAGTAGTATTATGGGGAACCGCGTTAAGGATGAAAAACTGTTTTTT CASSIMGNRVKDEKLFF NA NA TRBJ1-4 TRBV19
TGCGCCAGCAGCTTGGCTTTATGGACAGGGGGCATTAATGAGCAGTTCTTC CASSLALWTGGINEQFF TRBD1 once TRBJ2-1 TRBV5-1
TGTGCCAGCAACTACGGGGCAGTCACAGATACGCAGTATTTT CASNYGAVTDTQYF NA NA TRBJ2-3 TRBV2
TGTGCCAGCAGCTTCATGGGTAACGAGCAGTACTTC CASSFMGNEQYF NA NA TRBJ2-7 TRBV11-3
TGTGCCAGCCACCCGGGACTAGCGGGGGGAAAAGAGACCCAGTACTTC CASHPGLAGGKETQYF TRBD2 once TRBJ2-5 TRBV19
TGCGCCAGCAGCTTGACAGGGTCTGGGGGTGGGGCCAACGTCCTGACTTTC CASSLTGSGGGANVLTF NA NA TRBJ2-6 TRBV5-1
TGTGCCAGCAGTTACTCGGTAAACTCGAACACTGAAGCTTTCTTT CASSYSVNSNTEAFF NA NA TRBJ1-1 TRBV6-5
TGTGCCTGGAGGGATACAACAGGTTACGAGCAGTACTTC CAWRDTTGYEQYF NA NA TRBJ2-7 TRBV30
TGTGCCAGCAGCATGACAGGGGGAGGCTACGAGCAGTACTTC CASSMTGGGYEQYF TRBD1 NA TRBJ2-7 TRBV7-9
TGTGCCAGCAGCTTACCGGGACAGTACAATGAGCAGTTCTTC CASSLPGQYNEQFF TRBD1 NA TRBJ2-1 TRBV5-4
TGTGCCAGCAGGGCGCGGCAAGAGACCCAGTACTTC CASRARQETQYF NA NA TRBJ2-5 TRBV2
TGCGCCAGCGAGCGGGGGGGCCGGACAGATACGCAGTATTTT CASERGGRTDTQYF TRBD2 NA TRBJ2-3 TRBV5-1
TGCGCCAGCAGCGCCAGGGCAGATAACACCGGGGAGCTGTTTTTT CASSARADNTGELFF NA NA TRBJ2-2 TRBV10-1
TGTGCCAGCAGCTTATTCGGACAGTCCCACGAGCAGTACTTC CASSLFGQSHEQYF NA NA TRBJ2-7 TRBV13
TGTGCCAGCAGCCGACCGCAGGGGCCCGGGGAGCTGTTTTTT CASSRPQGPGELFF NA NA TRBJ2-2 TRBV14
TGTGCCAGTAGTAGTGGACCCGCCCTATCGGAGACCCAGTACTTC CASSSGPALSETQYF NA NA TRBJ2-5 TRBV19
TGTGCCAGCAGTTACCTGACAGGGGGCGAGACTGAAGCTTTCTTT CASSYLTGGETEAFF TRBD1 NA TRBJ1-1 TRBV6-7
TGTGCCAGCTCACCCGTACCGGACACCGGCTACACCTTC CASSPVPDTGYTF NA once TRBJ1-2 TRBV18
TGTGCCAGCAGCTTAGCCCCAGCCATGAATGAAAAACTGTTTTTT CASSLAPAMNEKLFF NA NA TRBJ1-4 TRBV11-2
TGTGCCAGCATTAGGGGACAGGGTAGATCCTACGAGCAGTACTTC CASIRGQGRSYEQYF TRBD1 NA TRBJ2-7 TRBV6-1
TGTGCCAGCAGGGGCAGTCTCTCCACCGGGGAGCTGTTTTTT CASRGSLSTGELFF NA once TRBJ2-2 TRBV25-1
TGTGCCAGCAGCCCACAGGGTCGCTCTGAAGCTTTCTTT CASSPQGRSEAFF NA NA TRBJ1-1 TRBV7-9
TGTGCCAGCAGTGTAACAGGAGGCGCTTCACCCCTCCACTTT CASSVTGGASPLHF NA NA TRBJ1-6 TRBV25-1
TGTGCCTGGAGCCGTAGTCGGAACACTGAAGCTTTCTTT CAWSRSRNTEAFF NA NA TRBJ1-1 TRBV30
TGTGCCACCAGCGGATCCTCGGGGGGATATATTTGGGCAGATACGCAGTATTTT CATSGSSGGYIWADTQYF TRBD2 NA TRBJ2-3 TRBV15
TGTGCCAGCAGACCCACCGACTCGTTCTACAATGAGCAGTTCTTC CASRPTDSFYNEQFF NA NA TRBJ2-1 TRBV28
TGTGCCAGCAGTGGGCCGGGACTTCTAAATGAGCAGTTCTTC CASSGPGLLNEQFF NA NA TRBJ2-1 TRBV6-1
TGTGCCAGCAGCCCCCACGCCCAGGGAGGTGAGGCAGACTTCTATGGCTACACCTTC CASSPHAQGGEADFYGYTF NA NA TRBJ1-2 TRBV9
TGTGCCACCAGGGAATCCCGATTAATAGACAGGAATCAGCCCCAGCATTTT CATRESRLIDRNQPQHF NA NA TRBJ1-5 TRBV15
TGTGCCAGCAGCAAGGACGGGACTGAAGCTTTCTTT CASSKDGTEAFF NA NA TRBJ1-1 TRBV11-2
TGTGCCAGCAGCTTAACCCCCTTGCTCGGAGCTTTCTTT CASSLTPLLGAFF NA NA TRBJ1-1 TRBV7-2
TGTGCCAGCAGCGGGGTCCACGACGGCACTGAAGCTTTCTTT CASSGVHDGTEAFF NA NA TRBJ1-1 TRBV5-4
TGTGCCACCAGCACGATGGACAGATTCGCCTCCTACGAGCAGTACTTC CATSTMDRFASYEQYF NA NA TRBJ2-7 TRBV15
TGTGCCAGCACACAGGCCACAGATACGCAGTATTTT CASTQATDTQYF NA NA TRBJ2-3 TRBV28
TGTGCCAGCAGCCCTGACAGGGTCGTGGATGAGCAGTTCTTC CASSPDRVVDEQFF TRBD1 NA TRBJ2-1 TRBV11-3
TGTGCCAGCAGGCTGGGGCGGGGGGGCCTAAATGAGCAGTTCTTC CASRLGRGGLNEQFF TRBD2 NA TRBJ2-1 TRBV27